This TCR beta chain came from a study of cytomegalovirus exposure and HLA in healthy donors. Findings and caveats of the study: In a later analysis, around 18,000 TCR beta sequences were associated with HLA alleles at 0.05 false discovery rate.

A word on this clone: Its specificity is not known.

Germline V CDR1 and CDR2: SGHNT, YYREEE (reference sequence). The CDR3 is 14 residues long. V trimming: 4 bases; J trimming: 8 bases; junction bases outside the gene matches: 7. The study ran its PCR with 60 Vbeta and 13 Jbeta primers. Sequenced by immunoSEQ multiplex PCR; TCRdb stores in-frame clones only, minus some. The data contain 65,000 to 70,000 clones, around 72% of them singletons. Sequencing was done on a sample of PBMCs. The rearrangement uses TRBV5-4 and TRBJ1-4; 8 positions agree with TRBD1. The TCR comes from a woman in her 30s in good health and CMV-seropositive. The CDR3 here is CASSPGTGGEKLFF. CDR3 DNA sequence: TGTGCCAGCAGCCCCGGGACAGGAGGGGAAAAACTGTTTTTT.